The 24 T cell receptor beta chains in this list originate from one sample, sequenced in a study of OX40 agonist ivuxolimab in advanced cancers. Sequenced by immunoSEQ multiplex PCR; TCRdb stores in-frame clones only, minus some. Among about 110,000 clones listed, 90% were seen once. This specimen consisted of CD4+ or CD8+ T cells sorted from blood, obtained in a trial of the OX40 agonist ivuxolimab. These receptors came from an adult with an advanced solid tumor such as melanoma, head and neck, liver or kidney cancer.

On this clone itself: Other DNA sequences in this sample translate to the same CDR3. The chain is built from TRBV6-1 and TRBJ1-1; D uncertain. The CDR3 has 13 residues. V was trimmed by 1 base and J by 2 bases, leaving 5 bases between them. Per the germline V gene, CDR1 is MNHNS and CDR2 is SASEGT. The CDR3 is CASSEVRNTEAFF. CDR3 DNA: TGTGCCAGCAGTGAAGTGCGAAACACTGAAGCTTTCTTT.

This clone was found once. V usage is TRBV2 and J usage is TRBJ2-5, with 10 bases aligning to TRBD1. Germline V gene lookup returns CDR1 SNHLY and CDR2 FYNNEI. The ends lost 7 bases at V and 5 bases at J; junction bases unmatched: 10. This CDR3 spans 15 amino acids. CDR3 coding DNA: TGTGCCAGCACCCGTCGGACAGGGGGAGGTGAGACCCAGTACTTC. This translates into CASTRRTGGGETQYF.

The chain links TRBV19 to TRBJ2-3; the D gene is possibly TRBD2 (5 bases). The CDR3 extends over 13 amino acids. Germline V gene data show CDR1 as LNHDA and CDR2 as SQIVND (reference sequence). Trimming took 6 bases from V and 0 from J, leaving 7 bases between them. The DNA of the CDR3 is TGTGCCAGTAGCGGGGAGAGCACAGATACGCAGTATTTT. Residues: CASSGESTDTQYF.

V usage is TRBV4-3 and J usage is TRBJ2-2; a weak D match, TRBD1 (5 bases). Germline V gene sequence: CDR1 LGHNA, CDR2 YSLEER. V was cut by 0 bases and J by 8 bases, with 10 bases left in between. The CDR3 covers 14 residues. The CDR3 region is CASSQEVRTGELFF. CDR3 DNA: TGCGCCAGCAGCCAAGAGGTTCGGACAGGGGAGCTGTTTTTT.

The chain links TRBV5-1 to TRBJ2-1; 8 positions agree with TRBD1. Trimming took 0 bases from V and 7 from J; bases not matched to a gene: 6. This CDR3 has 15 residues. CDR1 SGHRS and CDR2 YFSETQ come from the germline V gene. The CDR3 region has the DNA TGCGCCAGCAGCTTGGGTGGACAGGGTGGTAATGAGCAGTTCTTC. It encodes CASSLGGQGGNEQFF.

This chain links TRBV2 with TRBJ2-5, with TRBD2 matching over 7 bases. CDR1 and CDR2 from the germline V gene are SNHLY and FYNNEI. After removal of 6 bases from V and 4 bases from J, the junction contained 5 bases not matched to a gene. The CDR3 length is 13 residues. CDR3 sequence: CASSGGLGETQYF. The DNA for the CDR3 is TGTGCCAGCAGCGGGGGGTTGGGAGAGACCCAGTACTTC.

The chain carries TRBV2 and TRBJ1-2; D is unresolved. There are 13 residues in the CDR3. Between the trimmed V and J ends, which lost 0 bases and 4 bases, there was a span of 6 bases. CDR1 and CDR2 (germline): SNHLY, FYNNEI. The CDR3 region is CASSEAGLYGYTF. For the CDR3, the DNA is TGTGCCAGCAGTGAAGCCGGGCTCTATGGCTACACCTTC.

This clone was observed once. V usage is TRBV5-8 and J usage is TRBJ1-5; D is undetermined. Germline V gene sequence: CDR1 SGHTS, CDR2 YDEGEE. The CDR3 is made up of 13 amino acids. The V and J ends lost 4 bases and 5 bases respectively, with 10 bases between them. The CDR3 loop reads CASSPQIDQPQHF. In nucleotides, the CDR3 is TGTGCCAGCAGCCCCCAGATTGATCAGCCCCAGCATTTT.

This clone was counted a few times. This rearrangement joins TRBV19 to TRBJ1-6; the match to TRBD1 covers 7 bases. The length of the CDR3 is 13 residues. The junction had 4 bases not matched to a gene; V was cut back by 4 bases and J by 10 bases. The germline V gene has CDR1 LNHDA and CDR2 SQIVND (reference sequence). DNA for the CDR3: TGTGCCAGTAGTACACAGGGGTGGTCACCCCTCCACTTT. Protein product: CASSTQGWSPLHF.

The chain couples TRBV6-5 to TRBJ2-1; D perhaps matches TRBD1 (5 bases). The germline CDR1 and CDR2 sequences are MNHEY and SVGAGI. The CDR3 contains 15 residues. Trimming cost V 10 bases and J 9 bases, with 25 bases left between them. The CDR3 coding sequence is TGTGCCACCGCCCGGCGGAAAGGGTGGGGCTTTGAGCAGTTCTTC. It encodes CATARRKGWGFEQFF.

The genes are TRBV6-5 and TRBJ2-1; no definite D call. CDR1 and CDR2 from the germline V gene are MNHEY and SVGAGI. This CDR3 comprises 13 residues. Trimming took off 3 bases at V and 4 bases at J, with 7 bases between the two ends. CDR3 nucleotides: TGTGCCAGCAGTTATCACACTTACAATGAGCAGTTCTTC. This encodes CASSYHTYNEQFF.

The chain couples TRBV7-2 to TRBJ2-7, with 11 bases lining up with TRBD2. The trim removed 5 bases at V and 5 bases at J, leaving 5 bases unmatched. There are 14 residues in the CDR3. From germline, CDR1 is SGHTA and CDR2 FQGNSA. This CDR3 is CASSAGTSGNEQYF. The CDR3 region has the DNA TGTGCCAGCAGCGCCGGGACTAGCGGAAACGAGCAGTACTTC.

This clone was observed a handful of times. The chain links TRBV16 to TRBJ1-1; tentative D call: TRBD1 (5 bases). The CDR3 covers 12 residues. V gave up 8 bases and J gave up 1 base, with 8 bases separating them. Germline-derived CDR1 and CDR2 are KGHSY and FQNENV. The CDR3 here is CASGRGNTEAFF. The CDR3 region has the DNA TGTGCCAGCGGGAGGGGGAACACTGAAGCTTTCTTT.

J is TRBJ1-2 and V is TRBV4-2; tentative D call: TRBD1 (5 bases). Germline CDR1 and CDR2: LGHNA and YNFKEQ. V shed 8 bases and J shed 1 base, with 8 bases lying between them. The CDR3 covers 12 residues. The CDR3: CASGTLNYGYTF. The CDR3 nucleotides read TGTGCCAGCGGGACGCTTAACTATGGCTACACCTTC.

J is TRBJ1-6 and V is TRBV6-1, with D unclear. Trimming removed 3 bases from V and 5 bases from J, with 8 bases in between. In germline, CDR1 is MNHNS, CDR2 SASEGT. The CDR3 has 14 amino acids. The CDR3: CASSDRDNNSPLHF. The CDR3 DNA reads as TGTGCCAGCAGTGATAGGGATAATAATTCACCCCTCCACTTT.

This chain uses TRBV7-6 with TRBJ2-3; 9 nucleotides line up with TRBD2. Germline-derived CDR1 and CDR2 are SGHVS and FNYEAQ. V was clipped by 3 bases and J by 4 bases; unmatched bases: 2. CDR3 length equals 14 residues. The CDR3 reads CASSLRGGPDTQYF. CDR3 in DNA: TGTGCCAGCAGCTTGCGGGGGGGCCCAGATACGCAGTATTTT.

The rearrangement links TRBV7-2 to TRBJ2-3, with a weak D call TRBD2 (5 bases). Germline loops: CDR1 SGHTA, CDR2 FQGNSA. Trimming removed 1 base at V and 6 bases at J, with 8 bases between. The CDR3 covers 13 residues. CDR3 DNA: TGTGCCAGCAGCTTAGGGAGGACTGATACGCAGTATTTT. Encoded protein: CASSLGRTDTQYF.

The gene calls are TRBV5-1 and TRBJ1-6; no clear D. Trimming pared 8 bases from V and 8 bases from J, leaving 17 bases between. This CDR3 contains 14 residues. Germline CDR1 reads SGHRS; CDR2 reads YFSETQ. The CDR3 here is CASGPGRIDSPLHF. CDR3 sequence (DNA): TGCGCCAGTGGACCCGGCCGTATAGATTCACCCCTCCACTTT.

This clone was recorded once. The chain employs TRBV9 and TRBJ1-1, with D tentatively TRBD1 (6 bases). The CDR3 is 15 amino acids. V was shortened by 4 bases and J by 1 base, with 14 bases between the two germline ends. Germline values: CDR1 SGDLS, CDR2 YYNGEE. This chain's CDR3 is CASSTGPVGNTEAFF. CDR3 nucleotides: TGTGCCAGCAGCACAGGGCCGGTAGGGAACACTGAAGCTTTCTTT.

CDR3 sequence (DNA): TGTGCCAGCTCGGGGAACTTCATGAACACTGAAGCTTTCTTT. Translating gives CASSGNFMNTEAFF. The rearrangement links TRBV18 to TRBJ1-1; D is unresolved. Trimming removed 6 bases from V and 0 bases from J, with 11 bases in between. From germline, CDR1 is KGHSH and CDR2 LQKENI. The CDR3 length is 14 residues.

The chain couples TRBV7-2 to TRBJ1-6, with D possibly being TRBD1 (5 bases). CDR1 is SGHTA and CDR2 is FQGNSA in the germline V gene. The CDR3 totals 15 residues. V was trimmed by 3 bases and J by 8 bases, leaving 14 bases between them. In nucleotides, the CDR3 is TGTGCCAGCAGCTTGGGACCCGACGGTTATTCACCCCTCCACTTT. This codes for CASSLGPDGYSPLHF.

This clone showed up just once. The chain has TRBV5-4 and TRBJ2-7; 9 bases align to TRBD1. The germline gives CDR1 SGHNT, CDR2 YYREEE (reference sequence). The CDR3 consists of 14 residues. Trimming cost V 3 bases and J 6 bases; bases outside gene matches: 7. The CDR3 DNA sequence: TGTGCCAGCAGCTCGGACAGGGGAGGAGTCGAGCAGTACTTC. Translating gives CASSSDRGGVEQYF. The full variable domain, with the rest looked up from reference TRBV5-4 and TRBJ2-7, is ETGVTQSPTHLIKTRGQQVTLRCSSQSGHNTVSWYQQALGQGPQFIFQYYREEENGRGNFPPRFSGLQFPNYSSELNVNALELDDSALYLCASSSDRGGVEQYFGPGTRLTVT.

The V gene is TRBV6-5, the J gene TRBJ1-4, with 7 bases lining up with TRBD1. CDR3 length: 12 residues. The V gene's germline CDR1 is MNHEY and CDR2 SVGAGI. The ends lost 9 bases at V and 8 bases at J; junction bases unmatched: 6. The CDR3 loop is CASRQGKEKLFF. The CDR3 DNA sequence: TGTGCCAGTCGACAGGGAAAGGAAAAACTGTTTTTT.

This clone has only one observation. DNA of the CDR3: TGCGCCAGCAGCTTGGGACAGTTGGTCGAAGAGACCCAGTACTTC. This codes for CASSLGQLVEETQYF. The rearrangement joins TRBV5-1 to TRBJ2-5; tentatively, D is TRBD1 (5 bases). The CDR3 spans 15 residues. Germline V gene sequence: CDR1 SGHRS, CDR2 YFSETQ. Trimming stripped 0 bases from V and 3 bases from J, with 12 bases between.